This T cell receptor (beta chain) was found in a study of tumor-infiltrating lymphocytes in primary liver carcinoma. About the research overall: The cohort included men and women aged 30 to 69 years. Roughly 3.5 to 7.13 million productive TCRbeta reads were obtained per sample, with similar numbers across tissue types.

This CDR3 has 16 amino acids. V shed 4 bases and J shed 6 bases, with 18 bases lying between them. Germline V CDR1 and CDR2: SEHNR, FQNEAQ (reference sequence). TCR beta cDNA was made from 450 to 550 ng total RNA with a constant-region primer. The TCR beta library was amplified through three nested multiplex PCR rounds in a modified ARM-PCR procedure. Researchers ran the first two PCR rounds for approximately 9 cycles each with TRBV1-TRBV30 forward primers and a C-beta reverse primer. TCRdb ran MiXCR on the multiplex PCR reads and lists one entry per CDR3 protein. The repertoire has tens of thousands of distinct CDR3 sequences, over 60% of them found once; the top ten carry 40% to 45%. About this clonotype: Its antigen is still unknown. Since a much larger clone is just one base distant, this may be a read error.

Regarding the study as a whole: Top-250-clone fractions were significantly higher in tumors than in blood (p = 0.039). Roughly 7.5-25% of top clones, and no more, occurred in all five tumor regions.

Unsorted bulk tissue of about 20-32 mg yielded co-extracted RNA and DNA. The origin of this receptor is a man aged 40-49 years with primary liver carcinoma and hepatitis B virus infection. Specimen: liver tumor tissue from sampling region 4. Subset here: tumor region T4, right-lateral pole. The chain joins TRBV7-9 to TRBJ1-4; D is undetermined. The CDR3 sequence: CASSSSIRRVDEKLFF. The CDR3 nucleotides are TGTGCCAGCAGCTCATCCATCAGGAGAGTCGATGAAAAACTGTTTTTT.